The 18 T cell receptor beta chains below come from one sample, sequenced in a study of human T cells and chemical hapten exposure. The study extracted total RNA from unfractionated whole blood. TCRdb itself ran the 5' RACE reads through MiXCR, one entry per CDR3 protein. The sample shows around 80,000 distinct CDR3 sequences, 15% of them seen only once. The source is a female donor in good health.

This clonotype was detected ten times or more. The rearrangement joins TRBV5-4 to TRBJ2-3; TRBD1 agrees at 9 bases. This CDR3 is 14 amino acids long. Germline V gene data show CDR1 as SGHNT and CDR2 as YYREEE (reference sequence). V dropped 4 bases and J dropped 1; count of bases not matched to a gene: 1. This CDR3 is CASSRDRGTDTQYF. The CDR3 region has the DNA TGTGCCAGCAGCCGGGACAGGGGCACAGATACGCAGTATTTT.

With respect to this clonotype: A read error may account for a junction end that differs from germline. J is TRBJ1-1 and V is TRBV6-6, with unresolved D. The CDR3 loop spans 12 amino acids. CDR1 and CDR2 (germline): MNHNY, SVGAGI (reference sequence). The CDR3: CASSYSEVEASF. As DNA, the CDR3 is TGTGCCAGCAGTTACTCGGAGGTGGAAGCTTCCTTT.

The chain links TRBV11-2 to TRBJ2-7; a weak D match, TRBD2 (6 bases). V lost 1 base to trimming and J lost 7 bases, with 17 bases between them. The V gene's germline CDR1 is SGHAT and CDR2 FQNNGV. This CDR3 region has 15 residues. The CDR3 here is CASSLVPPPRGEQYF. The CDR3 nucleotides read TGTGCCAGCAGCTTAGTCCCCCCCCCTCGGGGGGAGCAGTACTTC.

The CDR3 DNA sequence: TGCGCCAGCAGCCAATCGTCGACAGGGGGCTTGGACGAGCAGTACTTC. Residues: CASSQSSTGGLDEQYF. J is TRBJ2-7 and V is TRBV4-1; 10 bases agree with TRBD1. V dropped 2 bases and J dropped 5; count of bases not matched to a gene: 9. Germline V gene data show CDR1 as MGHRA and CDR2 as YSYEKL. The CDR3 contains 16 residues.

The chain couples TRBV5-1 to TRBJ2-1, with D possibly TRBD2 on 5 matching bases. Germline values: CDR1 SGHRS, CDR2 YFSETQ. The CDR3 runs 14 residues. V was cut by 0 bases and J by 8 bases, with 12 bases left in between. CDR3 sequence: CASSLALASDEQFF. CDR3 nucleotide sequence: TGCGCCAGCAGCTTGGCCCTAGCTTCCGATGAGCAGTTCTTC.

This clonotype turned up a few times. The rearrangement links TRBV24-1 to TRBJ2-2; tentative D call: TRBD2 (8 bases). The CDR3 sequence is 17 residues long. V gave up 2 bases and J gave up 5 bases, with 17 bases separating them. Germline V gene data show CDR1 as KGHDR and CDR2 as SFDVKD. CDR3 sequence: CATSDSSGGDRTGELFF. In nucleotides, the CDR3 is TGTGCCACCAGTGATTCCTCCGGGGGGGACAGAACCGGGGAGCTGTTTTTT.

This clonotype was detected only a few times. The chain has TRBV18 and TRBJ1-1; D is ambiguous. Trimming removed 0 bases at V and 1 base at J, with 15 bases between. There are 17 residues in the CDR3. Germline CDR1 KGHSH, CDR2 LQKENI. The CDR3 bases are TGTGCCAGCTCACCACCGGGCTGGGGAGCTCCGAACACTGAAGCTTTCTTT. It yields the protein CASSPPGWGAPNTEAFF.

Only a few counts were recorded for this clonotype. V gene TRBV27 combines with J gene TRBJ1-1; 10 bases line up with TRBD1. V gave up 5 bases and J gave up 12 bases; unmatched junction bases: 12. The CDR3 is 14 residues long. Germline V CDR1 and CDR2: MNHEY, SMNVEV (reference sequence). CDR3 coding DNA: TGTGCCAGCAGTCCTTGGACAGGGGGGGGTACGTCTTTCTTT. Translating gives CASSPWTGGGTSFF.

This clonotype was observed at least ten times. This chain uses TRBV18 with TRBJ2-1; D tentatively reads TRBD1 or TRBD2 (5 bases each). In germline, CDR1 is KGHSH, CDR2 LQKENI. The germline V and J ends were trimmed by 6 bases and 5 bases, with 32 bases remaining between them. The CDR3 runs 20 residues. The CDR3 coding sequence is TGTGCCAGCTCTCGCATCCGCCTTCGGGTCGGGGCCCGGGGTGACAATGAGCAGTTCTTC. This encodes CASSRIRLRVGARGDNEQFF.

The chain recombines TRBV6-2 or TRBV6-3 with TRBJ2-5; 8 nucleotides agree with TRBD2. J gave up 1 base and V 0 bases, and 10 bases lay outside the gene matches. This CDR3 is 18 amino acids long. Germline V CDR1 and CDR2: MNHEY, SVGEGT. CDR3: CASSYSWVSGDTQETQYF. The CDR3, as DNA: TGTGCCAGCAGTTACTCGTGGGTTAGCGGGGACACCCAAGAGACCCAGTACTTC.

The rearrangement joins TRBV19 to TRBJ1-2; no clear D gene. CDR3 length: 15 amino acids. Germline V gene sequence: CDR1 LNHDA, CDR2 SQIVND (reference sequence). V was shortened by 3 bases and J by 8 bases, with 19 bases between the two germline ends. The CDR3 loop is CASSMRRQTPLGYTF. The CDR3 nucleotides are TGTGCCAGTAGTATGAGGCGGCAGACACCTCTCGGCTACACCTTC.

The chain employs TRBV7-9 and TRBJ1-4; 9 bases line up with TRBD1. V was clipped by 3 bases and J by 7 bases; unmatched bases: 3. The germline gives CDR1 SEHNR, CDR2 FQNEAQ (reference sequence). This CDR3 is built from 14 residues. CDR3 sequence (DNA): TGTGCCAGCAGCTTTGGACAGGGGCTTGAAAAACTGTTTTTT. Translation gives CASSFGQGLEKLFF.

V and J are TRBV7-9 and TRBJ2-1; no clear D. V was cut by 2 bases and J by 0 bases, with 17 bases left in between. Germline V gene lookup returns CDR1 SEHNR and CDR2 FQNEAQ (reference sequence). The CDR3 loop spans 18 amino acids. CDR3 coding DNA: TGTGCCAGCAGCTTAATCCGACTTAATCGTAGCTCCTACAATGAGCAGTTCTTC. Protein: CASSLIRLNRSSYNEQFF.

The CDR3 sequence is CASSYREGMNTEAFF. The CDR3 DNA reads TGTGCCAGCAGTTACCGGGAAGGGATGAACACTGAAGCTTTCTTT. The rearrangement uses TRBV6-5 and TRBJ1-1; no definite D call. This CDR3 is 15 amino acids long. Trimming cost V 2 bases and J 0 bases, with 10 bases left between them. Germline V gene sequence: CDR1 MNHEY, CDR2 SVGAGI.

This rearrangement joins TRBV20-1 to TRBJ1-4; weak D call: TRBD1 (5 bases). The length of the CDR3 is 13 residues. V lost 6 bases and J lost 5, with 13 bases in between. From germline, CDR1 is DFQATT and CDR2 SNEGSKA (reference sequence). The CDR3 DNA follows: TGCAGTGCCTTGGGACCTACCAATGAAAAACTGTTTTTT. This translates into CSALGPTNEKLFF.

This clonotype has a count of ten or more. The genes are TRBV28 and TRBJ2-1; weak D call: TRBD2 (6 bases). Trimming took off 1 base at V and 4 bases at J, with 11 bases between the two ends. There are 15 residues in the CDR3. Germline V gives CDR1 MDHEN, CDR2 SYDVKM. CDR3 sequence (DNA): TGTGCCAGCAGTTTATTTAGCGGACCTTACAATGAGCAGTTCTTC. Translating it yields CASSLFSGPYNEQFF.

This clonotype has just a few counts. The rearrangement links TRBV11-2 to TRBJ2-7; D is uncertain. The CDR3 is 15 residues long. V lost 5 bases, J lost 0 bases, and 14 bases lay in between. Germline values: CDR1 SGHAT, CDR2 FQNNGV. CDR3 sequence reads: CASSTRASSSYEQYF. For the CDR3, the DNA is TGTGCCAGCAGCACCCGGGCTTCTAGCTCCTACGAGCAGTACTTC.

The table lists this clonotype with a few counts. The chain couples TRBV5-4 to TRBJ2-7; no definite D call. This CDR3 is built from 13 residues. V lost 5 bases and J 3 bases, leaving 12 bases between the germline ends. Germline values: CDR1 SGHNT, CDR2 YYREEE (reference sequence). CDR3 protein: CASSTPTIYEQYF. The DNA of the CDR3 is TGTGCCAGCAGTACACCAACCATCTACGAGCAGTACTTC.